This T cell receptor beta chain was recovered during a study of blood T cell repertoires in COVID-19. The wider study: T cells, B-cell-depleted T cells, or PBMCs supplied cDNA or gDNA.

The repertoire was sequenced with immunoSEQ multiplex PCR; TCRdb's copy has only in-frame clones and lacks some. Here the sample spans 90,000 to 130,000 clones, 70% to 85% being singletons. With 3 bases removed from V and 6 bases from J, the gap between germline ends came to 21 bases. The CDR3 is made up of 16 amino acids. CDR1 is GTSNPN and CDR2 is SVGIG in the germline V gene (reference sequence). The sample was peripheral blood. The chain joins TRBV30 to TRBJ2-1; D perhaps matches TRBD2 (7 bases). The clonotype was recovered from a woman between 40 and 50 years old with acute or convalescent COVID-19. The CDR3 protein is CAWSPGGAGAINEQFF. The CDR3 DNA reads TGTGCCTGGAGCCCCGGAGGGGCGGGGGCTATCAATGAGCAGTTCTTC.